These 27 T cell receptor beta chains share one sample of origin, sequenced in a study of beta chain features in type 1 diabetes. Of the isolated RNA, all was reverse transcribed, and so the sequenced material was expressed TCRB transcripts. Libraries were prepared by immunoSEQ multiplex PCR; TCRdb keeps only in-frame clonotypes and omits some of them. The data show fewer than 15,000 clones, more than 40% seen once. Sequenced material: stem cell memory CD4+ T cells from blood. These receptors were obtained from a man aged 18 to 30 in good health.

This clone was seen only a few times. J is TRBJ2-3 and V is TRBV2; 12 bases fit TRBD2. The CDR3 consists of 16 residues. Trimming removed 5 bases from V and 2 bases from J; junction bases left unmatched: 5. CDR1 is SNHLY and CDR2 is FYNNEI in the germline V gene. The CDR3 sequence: CASSFGLAGITDTQYF. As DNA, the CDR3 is TGTGCCAGCAGTTTCGGACTAGCGGGGATCACAGATACGCAGTATTTT.

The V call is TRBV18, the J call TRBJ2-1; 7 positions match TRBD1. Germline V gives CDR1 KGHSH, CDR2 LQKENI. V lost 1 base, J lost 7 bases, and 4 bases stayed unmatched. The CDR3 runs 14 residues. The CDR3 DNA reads TGTGCCAGCTCACCACAGGGGGCGCAGAATGAGCAGTTCTTC. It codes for CASSPQGAQNEQFF.

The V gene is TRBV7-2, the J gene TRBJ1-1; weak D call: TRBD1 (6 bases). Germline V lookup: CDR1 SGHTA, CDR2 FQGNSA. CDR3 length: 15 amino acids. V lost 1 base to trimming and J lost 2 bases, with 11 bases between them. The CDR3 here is CASSLGTALNTEAFF. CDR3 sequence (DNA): TGTGCCAGCAGCTTAGGGACAGCGCTAAACACTGAAGCTTTCTTT.

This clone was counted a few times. The CDR3 loop is CASRRGASEKLFF. As DNA, the CDR3 is TGTGCCAGCAGACGGGGGGCGAGTGAAAAACTGTTTTTT. The rearrangement joins TRBV14 to TRBJ1-4, with D perhaps matching TRBD1 (6 bases). V shed 6 bases and J shed 7 bases, with 12 bases lying between them. The CDR3 has 13 amino acids. Germline V gives CDR1 SGHDN, CDR2 FVKESK.

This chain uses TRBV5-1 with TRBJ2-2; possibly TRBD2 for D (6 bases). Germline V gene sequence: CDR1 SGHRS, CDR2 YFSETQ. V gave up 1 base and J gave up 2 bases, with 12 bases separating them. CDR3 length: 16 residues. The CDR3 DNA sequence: TGCGCCAGCAGCTTGTTTGCGGGGAAAAACACCGGGGAGCTGTTTTTT. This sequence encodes CASSLFAGKNTGELFF.

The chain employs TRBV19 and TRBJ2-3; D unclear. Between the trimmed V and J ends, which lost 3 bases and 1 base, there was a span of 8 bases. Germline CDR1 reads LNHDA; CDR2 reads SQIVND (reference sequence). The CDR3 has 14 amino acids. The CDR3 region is CASSIPTGTDTQYF. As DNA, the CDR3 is TGTGCCAGTAGTATTCCGACTGGCACAGATACGCAGTATTTT.

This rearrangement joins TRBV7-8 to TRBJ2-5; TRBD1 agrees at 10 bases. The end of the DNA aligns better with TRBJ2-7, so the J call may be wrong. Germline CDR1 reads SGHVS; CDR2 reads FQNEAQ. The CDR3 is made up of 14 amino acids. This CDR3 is CASSPRDRGGEQYF. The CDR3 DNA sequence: TGTGCCAGCAGCCCCCGGGACAGGGGAGGCGAGCAGTACTTC.

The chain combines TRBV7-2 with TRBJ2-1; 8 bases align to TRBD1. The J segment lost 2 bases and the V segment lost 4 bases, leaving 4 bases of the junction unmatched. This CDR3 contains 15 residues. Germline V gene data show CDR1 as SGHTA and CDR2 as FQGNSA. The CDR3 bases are TGTGCCAGCAGCTCGGACAGGGCCGCCTACAATGAGCAGTTCTTC. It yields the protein CASSSDRAAYNEQFF.

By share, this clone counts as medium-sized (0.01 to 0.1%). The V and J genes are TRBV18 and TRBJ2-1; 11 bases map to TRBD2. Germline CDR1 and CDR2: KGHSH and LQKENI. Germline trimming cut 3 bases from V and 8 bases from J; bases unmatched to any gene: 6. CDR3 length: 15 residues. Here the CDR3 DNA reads TGTGCCAGCTCACCGGGACTAGCGGCCAGGGATGAGCAGTTCTTC. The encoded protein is CASSPGLAARDEQFF.

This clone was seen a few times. CDR3 DNA: TGTGCCAGCAGCTTAGTCTCCAGCGAGATCACAGATACGCAGTATTTT. Its translation is CASSLVSSEITDTQYF. The chain employs TRBV7-8 and TRBJ2-3; D gene unclear. The CDR3 runs 16 residues. Deletions cut 1 base from V and 2 bases from J, with 13 bases between. Germline values: CDR1 SGHVS, CDR2 FQNEAQ.

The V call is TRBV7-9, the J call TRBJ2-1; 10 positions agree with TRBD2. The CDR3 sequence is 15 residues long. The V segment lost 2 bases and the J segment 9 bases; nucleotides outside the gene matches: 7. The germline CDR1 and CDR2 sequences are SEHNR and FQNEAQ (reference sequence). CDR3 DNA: TGTGCCAGCAGCTTACTGAGCGGGGGGGCAAGTGAGCAGTTCTTC. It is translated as CASSLLSGGASEQFF.

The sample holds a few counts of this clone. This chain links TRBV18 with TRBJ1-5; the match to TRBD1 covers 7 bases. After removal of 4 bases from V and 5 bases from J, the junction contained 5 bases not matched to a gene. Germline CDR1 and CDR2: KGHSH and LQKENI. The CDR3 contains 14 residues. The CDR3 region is CASSQGAGDQPQHF. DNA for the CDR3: TGTGCCAGCTCACAGGGGGCCGGCGATCAGCCCCAGCATTTT.

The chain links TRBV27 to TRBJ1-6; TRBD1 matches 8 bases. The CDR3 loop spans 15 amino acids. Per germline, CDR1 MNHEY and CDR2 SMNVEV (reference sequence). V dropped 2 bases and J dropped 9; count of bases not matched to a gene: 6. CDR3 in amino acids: CASSLERTGTSPLHF. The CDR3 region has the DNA TGTGCCAGCAGTTTAGAGAGGACAGGGACTTCACCCCTCCACTTT.

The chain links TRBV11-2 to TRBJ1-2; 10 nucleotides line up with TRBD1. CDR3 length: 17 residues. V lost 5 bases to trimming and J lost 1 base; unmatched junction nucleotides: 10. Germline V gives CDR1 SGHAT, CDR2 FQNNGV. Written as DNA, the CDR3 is TGTGCCAGCAGCATAACGACAGGGGGCGCGTTTAACTATGGCTACACCTTC. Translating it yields CASSITTGGAFNYGYTF.

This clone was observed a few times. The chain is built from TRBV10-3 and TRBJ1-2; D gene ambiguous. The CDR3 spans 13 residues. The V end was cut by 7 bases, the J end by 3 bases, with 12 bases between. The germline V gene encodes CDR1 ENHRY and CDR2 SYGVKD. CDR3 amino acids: CAITRRGDYGYTF. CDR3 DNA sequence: TGTGCCATCACCAGACGAGGCGACTATGGCTACACCTTC.

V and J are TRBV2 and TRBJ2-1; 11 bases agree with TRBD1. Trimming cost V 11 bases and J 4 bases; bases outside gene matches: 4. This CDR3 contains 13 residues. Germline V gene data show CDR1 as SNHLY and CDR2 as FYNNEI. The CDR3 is CARGTGGYNEQFF. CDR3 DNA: TGTGCCCGCGGGACAGGGGGTTACAATGAGCAGTTCTTC.

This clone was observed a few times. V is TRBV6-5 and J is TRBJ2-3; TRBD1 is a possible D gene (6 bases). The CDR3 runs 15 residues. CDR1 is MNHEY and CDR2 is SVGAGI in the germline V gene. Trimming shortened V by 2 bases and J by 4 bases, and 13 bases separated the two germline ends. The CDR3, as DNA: TGTGCCAGCAGTTACGTACAGGGTATGGCAGATACGCAGTATTTT. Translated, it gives CASSYVQGMADTQYF.

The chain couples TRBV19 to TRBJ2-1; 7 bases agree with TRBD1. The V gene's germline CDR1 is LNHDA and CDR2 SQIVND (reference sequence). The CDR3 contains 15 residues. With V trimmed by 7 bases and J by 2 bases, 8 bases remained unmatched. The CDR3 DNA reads TGTGCCAGTATTCCCAGACAGGGTACCTACAATGAGCAGTTCTTC. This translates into CASIPRQGTYNEQFF. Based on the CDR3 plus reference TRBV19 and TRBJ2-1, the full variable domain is DGGITQSPKYLFRKEGQNVTLSCEQNLNHDAMYWYRQDPGQGLRLIYYSQIVNDFQKGDIAEGYSVSREKKESFPLTVTSAQKNPTAFYLCASIPRQGTYNEQFFGPGTRLTVL.

The DNA for the CDR3 is TGTGCCAGCAGACCCACCGGGGGGGCGCGCGGAAACACCATATATTTT. Translated: CASRPTGGARGNTIYF. V is TRBV28 and J is TRBJ1-3; D possibly corresponds to TRBD1 (6 bases). CDR3 length: 16 residues. Germline V gene data show CDR1 as MDHEN and CDR2 as SYDVKM. Trimming took off 6 bases at V and 4 bases at J, with 19 bases between the two ends.

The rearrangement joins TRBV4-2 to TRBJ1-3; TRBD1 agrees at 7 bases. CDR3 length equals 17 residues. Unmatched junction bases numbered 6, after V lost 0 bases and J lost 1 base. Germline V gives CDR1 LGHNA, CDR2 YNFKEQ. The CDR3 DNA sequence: TGTGCCAGCAGCCAAGAAAGGACAGGCAGTTCTGGAAACACCATATATTTT. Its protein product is CASSQERTGSSGNTIYF.

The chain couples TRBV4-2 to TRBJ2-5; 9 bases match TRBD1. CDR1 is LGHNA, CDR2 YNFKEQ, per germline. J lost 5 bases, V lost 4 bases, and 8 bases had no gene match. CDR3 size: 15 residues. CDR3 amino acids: CASSPGQGQGETQYF. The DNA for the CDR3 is TGTGCCAGCAGCCCCGGACAGGGGCAGGGGGAGACCCAGTACTTC.

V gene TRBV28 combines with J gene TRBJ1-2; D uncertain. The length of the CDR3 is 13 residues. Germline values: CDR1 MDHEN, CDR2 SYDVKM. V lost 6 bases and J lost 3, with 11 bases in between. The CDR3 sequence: CASSLGLDYGYTF. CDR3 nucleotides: TGTGCCAGCAGCCTAGGACTCGACTATGGCTACACCTTC.

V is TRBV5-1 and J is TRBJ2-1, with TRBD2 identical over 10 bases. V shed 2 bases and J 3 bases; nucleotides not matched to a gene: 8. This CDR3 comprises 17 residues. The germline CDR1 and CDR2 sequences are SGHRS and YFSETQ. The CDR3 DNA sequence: TGCGCCAGCAGCTTCTCGACCCTAGCGGGAGTCTACAATGAGCAGTTCTTC. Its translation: CASSFSTLAGVYNEQFF.

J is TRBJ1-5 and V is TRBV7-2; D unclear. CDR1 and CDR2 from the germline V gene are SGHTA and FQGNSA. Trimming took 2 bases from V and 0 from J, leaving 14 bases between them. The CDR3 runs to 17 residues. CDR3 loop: CASSLTTAVNSNQPQHF. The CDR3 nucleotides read TGTGCCAGCAGCTTAACCACAGCGGTAAATAGCAATCAGCCCCAGCATTTT.

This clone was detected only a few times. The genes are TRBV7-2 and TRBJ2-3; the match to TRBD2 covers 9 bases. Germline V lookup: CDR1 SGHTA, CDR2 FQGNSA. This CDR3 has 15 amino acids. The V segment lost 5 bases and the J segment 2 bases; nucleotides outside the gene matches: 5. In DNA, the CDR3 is TGTGCCAGCAGCATAAGCGGGGGGCTCACAGATACGCAGTATTTT. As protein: CASSISGGLTDTQYF.

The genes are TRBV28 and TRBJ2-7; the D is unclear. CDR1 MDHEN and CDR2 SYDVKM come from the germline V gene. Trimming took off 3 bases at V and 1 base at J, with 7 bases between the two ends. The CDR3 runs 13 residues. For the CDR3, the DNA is TGTGCCAGCAGTTTTTCAGTATCCTACGAGCAGTACTTC. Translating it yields CASSFSVSYEQYF.

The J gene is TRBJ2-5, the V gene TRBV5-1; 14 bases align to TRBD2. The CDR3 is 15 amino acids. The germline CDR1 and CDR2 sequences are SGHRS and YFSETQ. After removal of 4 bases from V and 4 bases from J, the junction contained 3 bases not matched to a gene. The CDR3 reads CASSAGLAGGETQYF. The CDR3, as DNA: TGCGCCAGCAGCGCCGGACTAGCGGGAGGAGAGACCCAGTACTTC.